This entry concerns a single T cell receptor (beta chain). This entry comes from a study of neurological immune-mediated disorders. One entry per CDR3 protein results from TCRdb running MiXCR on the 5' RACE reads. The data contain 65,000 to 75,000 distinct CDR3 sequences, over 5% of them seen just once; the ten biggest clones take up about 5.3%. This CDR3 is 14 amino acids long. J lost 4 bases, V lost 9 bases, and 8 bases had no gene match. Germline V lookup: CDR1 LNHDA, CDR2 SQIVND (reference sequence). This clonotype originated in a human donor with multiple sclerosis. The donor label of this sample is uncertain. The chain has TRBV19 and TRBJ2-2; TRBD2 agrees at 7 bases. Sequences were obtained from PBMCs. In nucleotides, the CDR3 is TGTGCCAGCACGGGTTGGGAGGGCACCGGGGAGCTGTTTTTT. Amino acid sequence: CASTGWEGTGELFF.